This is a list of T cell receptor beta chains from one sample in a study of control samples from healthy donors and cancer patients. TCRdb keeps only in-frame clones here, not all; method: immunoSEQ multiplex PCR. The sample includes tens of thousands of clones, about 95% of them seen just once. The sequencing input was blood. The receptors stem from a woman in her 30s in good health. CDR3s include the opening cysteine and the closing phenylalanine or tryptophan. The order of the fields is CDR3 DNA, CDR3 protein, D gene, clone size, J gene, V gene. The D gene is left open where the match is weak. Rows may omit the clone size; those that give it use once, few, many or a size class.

TGTGCCACCAGTGACAGAGGGTTTTTTGGAAACACCATATATTTT,CATSDRGFFGNTIYF,NA,NA,TRBJ1-3,TRBV24-1
TGTGCCAGCAGCCAAGCGCCGGGGCCCTATGGCTACACCTTC,CASSQAPGPYGYTF,NA,NA,TRBJ1-2,TRBV3-1/TRBV3-2
TGTGCCACCAGTGATCCGACAAACCCGAACACCGGGGAGCTGTTTTTT,CATSDPTNPNTGELFF,NA,NA,TRBJ2-2,TRBV24-1
TGTGCCAGTAGTCTAGGAACAGTATTCAACACTGAAGCTTTCTTT,CASSLGTVFNTEAFF,NA,NA,TRBJ1-1,TRBV19
TGTGCCAGCAGTGATTCCGAGAGGGTGGCGGCTAAGAACACTGAAGCTTTCTTT,CASSDSERVAAKNTEAFF,NA,NA,TRBJ1-1,TRBV6-4
TGTGCCAGCAGCCTCGTGGGGGATAGCAATCAGCCCCAGCATTTT,CASSLVGDSNQPQHF,NA,NA,TRBJ1-5,TRBV5-6
TGTGCCAGCCGTCGCGGGGGGTCAGATACGCAGTATTTT,CASRRGGSDTQYF,TRBD2,once,TRBJ2-3,TRBV27
TGTGCCAGCAGCCGTAGAGGACAGCCCTATGGCTACACCTTC,CASSRRGQPYGYTF,NA,NA,TRBJ1-2,TRBV9
TGTGCCAGCAGCTTATTATCGGGCGCCGGGGAGCTGTTTTTT,CASSLLSGAGELFF,NA,NA,TRBJ2-2,TRBV7-9
TGTGCCACCTCAGAGGACAGCTATCAAGAGACCCAGTACTTC,CATSEDSYQETQYF,NA,NA,TRBJ2-5,TRBV24-1
TGTGCCAGCAGCCCTGATTCGTGGGTCGGTGAGCAGTTCTTC,CASSPDSWVGEQFF,NA,NA,TRBJ2-1,TRBV9
TGTGCCAGCAGCATACTAACAGGGACTGGGGCCAACGTCCTGACTTTC,CASSILTGTGANVLTF,NA,NA,TRBJ2-6,TRBV7-9
TGTGCCAGCAGCTCCCCAACCACAGGACAGGGTTCACCCCTCCACTTT,CASSSPTTGQGSPLHF,TRBD1,NA,TRBJ1-6,TRBV5-4
TGTGCCAGCAGTTACGCGGGGGGAGGCAATCAGCCCCAGCATTTT,CASSYAGGGNQPQHF,NA,NA,TRBJ1-5,TRBV6-5
TGTGCCAGCAGCTTACAGGGGACAGGGGACCACAATGAGCAGTTCTTC,CASSLQGTGDHNEQFF,TRBD1,NA,TRBJ2-1,TRBV7-9
TGTGCCAGCAGTGACAGTTTGGAGCCCCAGCATTTT,CASSDSLEPQHF,NA,NA,TRBJ1-5,TRBV6-1
TGTGCCAGCCGCCGTTCTGGAAACACCATATATTTT,CASRRSGNTIYF,NA,NA,TRBJ1-3,TRBV19
TGTGCCAGCAGCCCGGGACTACCTCCAGCCAAAAACATTCAGTACTTC,CASSPGLPPAKNIQYF,TRBD2,once,TRBJ2-4,TRBV7-8